The clone carrying this TCR beta chain has just a few counts. This sample was included in a study of blood T cell repertoires in COVID-19. Turning to the study itself: From the United States, Italy and Spain came samples of acute and convalescent COVID-19. Sources were T cells, B-cell-depleted T cells, or PBMCs; the material itself was cDNA or gDNA.

Original handling: The assay estimated nucleated cells by amplifying reference gene primers. The protocol was immunoSEQ multiplex PCR, while the TCRdb copy is restricted to in-frame clones and leaves out a portion. V, J and clone size derive from that table, while D and trimming were established from the DNA sequence. The top ten clones hold approximately 25% of a sample with 75,000 to 95,000 clones, around 83% of them seen once. CDR1 is LGHNA, CDR2 YSLEER, per germline. The CDR3 is made up of 15 amino acids. V was pared by 1 base and J by 3 bases, with 13 bases between. Sequenced material: peripheral blood. The sequence came from a man aged 55-75 years with acute or convalescent COVID-19. This chain connects TRBV4-3 to TRBJ2-7, with TRBD1 as a possible D gene (5 bases). The CDR3 region has the DNA TGCGCCAGCAGCCAAGCCGCAGGGTTCAACTACGAGCAGTACTTC. Encoded protein: CASSQAAGFNYEQYF.